This is a list of T cell receptor beta chains from one sample in a study of Graves' ophthalmopathy and Graves' hyperthyroidism. TCRdb itself ran the multiplex PCR reads through MiXCR, one entry per CDR3 protein. This table holds fewer than 350,000 distinct CDR3 sequences, roughly 16% found once. The sequencing sample was made of peripheral blood. Receptors were obtained from an adult man with Graves' ophthalmopathy. Each CDR3 is given with its conserved first and last residue. A D gene is named only where the DNA matches it firmly. Rows give clone size only sometimes, using once, few, many, or a class for an expanded clone.

V: TRBV2
J: TRBJ1-2
size: many
D: TRBD1
CDR3: CASSETGGYYGYTF
DNA: TGTGCCAGCAGTGAGACAGGGGGCTACTATGGCTACACCTTC

V: TRBV7-8
J: TRBJ1-2
size: many
D: -
CDR3: CASSLVSQVAPYGYTF
DNA: TGTGCCAGCAGCTTAGTCTCGCAGGTCGCTCCCTATGGCTACACCTTC

V: TRBV6-1
J: TRBJ2-5
size: few
D: -
CDR3: CASSRQLQTQYF
DNA: TGTGCCAGCAGCCGACAGCTACAGACCCAGTACTTC

V: TRBV12-3/TRBV12-4
J: TRBJ2-4
size: many
D: TRBD2
CDR3: CASSPGLAVIGGAKNIQYF
DNA: TGTGCCAGCAGCCCCGGACTAGCGGTCATCGGAGGGGCCAAAAACATTCAGTACTTC

V: TRBV5-1
J: TRBJ2-2
size: many
D: -
CDR3: CASSNAQNTGELFF
DNA: TGCGCCAGCAGCAATGCGCAAAACACCGGGGAGCTGTTTTTT

V: TRBV18
J: TRBJ1-3
size: -
D: -
CDR3: CASSPETTALSGNTIYF
DNA: TGTGCCAGCTCACCAGAAACGACAGCGCTCTCTGGAAACACCATATATTTT

V: TRBV2
J: TRBJ2-7
size: many
D: -
CDR3: CASGLKSSYEQYF
DNA: TGTGCCAGCGGACTCAAAAGCTCCTACGAGCAGTACTTC

V: TRBV11-2
J: TRBJ2-7
size: many
D: -
CDR3: CASSPSGPSFEQYF
DNA: TGTGCCAGCAGCCCAAGCGGTCCTTCGTTCGAGCAGTACTTC

V: TRBV6-1
J: TRBJ1-1
size: -
D: -
CDR3: CASSTHRGAFF
DNA: TGTGCCAGCAGTACCCATAGAGGGGCTTTCTTT

V: TRBV6-1
J: TRBJ1-2
size: many
D: TRBD1
CDR3: CASSDRTGVSNYGYTF
DNA: TGTGCCAGCAGTGATCGGACAGGGGTCTCGAACTATGGCTACACCTTC

V: TRBV2
J: TRBJ1-2
size: many
D: -
CDR3: CASSPTGTRTNYGYTF
DNA: TGTGCCAGCAGTCCGACCGGGACAAGAACTAACTATGGCTACACCTTC

V: TRBV7-6
J: TRBJ1-1
size: many
D: TRBD1
CDR3: CASSRLQGSTEAFF
DNA: TGTGCCAGCAGCCGCCTACAGGGGAGCACTGAAGCTTTCTTT

V: TRBV6-1
J: TRBJ2-5
size: -
D: -
CDR3: CASRDPAGTQYF
DNA: TGTGCCAGCAGAGACCCAGCAGGGACCCAGTACTTC

V: TRBV20-1
J: TRBJ1-2
size: -
D: TRBD1
CDR3: CSAFQGAGYGYTF
DNA: TGCAGTGCGTTCCAGGGGGCAGGCTATGGCTACACCTTC

V: TRBV6-2/TRBV6-3
J: TRBJ2-7
size: -
D: TRBD2
CDR3: CASSYGVGRDPYEQYF
DNA: TGTGCCAGCAGTTACGGTGTCGGGAGGGATCCCTACGAGCAGTACTTC

V: TRBV5-1
J: TRBJ1-2
size: many
D: -
CDR3: CASSSDGTNYGYTF
DNA: TGCGCCAGCAGCTCGGACGGGACTAACTATGGCTACACCTTC

V: TRBV27
J: TRBJ2-7
size: many
D: -
CDR3: CASSPLAGEPSYEQYF
DNA: TGTGCCAGCAGCCCCCTCGCCGGGGAACCGTCCTACGAGCAGTACTTC

V: TRBV6-1
J: TRBJ1-2
size: -
D: -
CDR3: CASRVGALNYGYTF
DNA: TGTGCCAGCAGGGTAGGGGCGCTTAACTATGGCTACACCTTC

V: TRBV2
J: TRBJ2-2
size: -
D: TRBD2
CDR3: CASSGTSGGEANTGELFF
DNA: TGTGCCAGCAGTGGGACTAGCGGGGGGGAAGCGAACACCGGGGAGCTGTTTTTT

V: TRBV2
J: TRBJ1-3
size: many
D: -
CDR3: CASSDRTYGNTIYF
DNA: TGTGCCAGCAGTGATAGGACATACGGAAACACCATATATTTT

V: TRBV6-5
J: TRBJ1-2
size: many
D: TRBD1
CDR3: CASSYSTGGFGYTF
DNA: TGTGCCAGCAGTTACTCTACAGGGGGCTTTGGCTACACCTTC

V: TRBV20-1
J: TRBJ2-7
size: many
D: -
CDR3: CSARERAGQSYEQYF
DNA: TGCAGTGCTCGGGAGCGGGCAGGGCAATCCTACGAGCAGTACTTC

V: TRBV12-3/TRBV12-4
J: TRBJ1-1
size: many
D: TRBD1
CDR3: CASSSGTGMNTEAFF
DNA: TGTGCCAGCAGTTCCGGGACAGGGATGAACACTGAAGCTTTCTTT

V: TRBV20-1
J: TRBJ1-1
size: many
D: -
CDR3: CSARRGRGYEAFF
DNA: TGCAGTGCTCGGAGAGGAAGGGGTTACGAAGCTTTCTTT

V: TRBV11-2
J: TRBJ2-5
size: -
D: -
CDR3: CASSLNLRPGQQGETQYF
DNA: TGTGCCAGCAGCTTAAACCTTCGACCGGGACAACAGGGAGAGACCCAGTACTTC

V: TRBV15
J: TRBJ2-6
size: many
D: TRBD1
CDR3: CATSRSRDRERANVLTF
DNA: TGTGCCACCAGCAGAAGCCGGGACAGGGAGCGAGCCAACGTCCTGACTTTC

V: TRBV5-1
J: TRBJ2-7
size: many
D: TRBD1
CDR3: CASSTGTDSYEQYF
DNA: TGCGCCAGCAGCACCGGGACAGACTCCTACGAGCAGTACTTC

V: TRBV3-1
J: TRBJ2-6
size: many
D: -
CDR3: CASSPLRRTRQANVLTF
DNA: TGTGCCAGCAGCCCCTTAAGACGGACACGGCAGGCCAACGTCCTGACTTTC

V: TRBV2
J: TRBJ1-3
size: many
D: -
CDR3: CASSEGPGPGNTIYF
DNA: TGTGCCAGCAGTGAAGGCCCCGGGCCTGGAAACACCATATATTTT

V: TRBV20-1
J: TRBJ2-7
size: many
D: -
CDR3: CSATPTGITYEQYF
DNA: TGCAGTGCTACACCCACAGGGATCACCTACGAGCAGTACTTC

V: TRBV20-1
J: TRBJ1-1
size: many
D: -
CDR3: CSAVHSRNTEAFF
DNA: TGCAGTGCCGTACATAGCAGGAACACTGAAGCTTTCTTT

V: TRBV5-8
J: TRBJ2-7
size: many
D: -
CDR3: CASSRTQSSYEQYF
DNA: TGTGCCAGCAGCCGCACACAGAGCTCCTACGAGCAGTACTTC

V: TRBV20-1
J: TRBJ1-3
size: many
D: -
CDR3: CSARVGSSGNTIYF
DNA: TGCAGTGCTAGAGTTGGGAGCTCTGGAAACACCATATATTTT

V: TRBV20-1
J: TRBJ1-2
size: many
D: -
CDR3: CSAREGGGYGYTF
DNA: TGCAGTGCTAGAGAGGGGGGCGGCTATGGCTACACCTTC

V: TRBV4-1
J: TRBJ2-7
size: many
D: TRBD1
CDR3: CASSRNPRGHYEQYF
DNA: TGCGCCAGCAGCCGAAACCCCAGGGGGCACTACGAGCAGTACTTC

V: TRBV5-1
J: TRBJ2-5
size: -
D: -
CDR3: CASSRPGIQETQYF
DNA: TGCGCCAGCAGCAGGCCAGGGATACAAGAGACCCAGTACTTC

V: TRBV3-1
J: TRBJ2-5
size: many
D: -
CDR3: CASSQERQLLYQETQYF
DNA: TGTGCCAGCAGCCAAGAAAGACAGCTCCTGTACCAAGAGACCCAGTACTTC

V: TRBV29-1
J: TRBJ1-1
size: many
D: -
CDR3: CSVQTTNTEAFF
DNA: TGCAGCGTGCAAACGACGAACACTGAAGCTTTCTTT

V: TRBV27
J: TRBJ1-2
size: many
D: -
CDR3: CASSLRWDGNYGYTF
DNA: TGTGCCAGCAGTCTACGTTGGGACGGAAACTATGGCTACACCTTC

V: TRBV19
J: TRBJ1-2
size: many
D: -
CDR3: CASRPPINYGYTF
DNA: TGTGCCAGTAGACCACCGATCAACTATGGCTACACCTTC

V: TRBV27
J: TRBJ2-2
size: many
D: -
CDR3: CASSWAGDGELFF
DNA: TGTGCCAGCAGTTGGGCAGGGGACGGGGAGCTGTTTTTT